This T cell receptor beta chain was recorded in a study of T cell responses to AZD1222 COVID-19 vaccine. Study-level results: Donors, mostly white British, included more females; clonal diversity was possibly underestimated.

Germline V gene lookup returns CDR1 LGHNA and CDR2 YNFKEQ. The trim removed 0 bases at V and 0 bases at J, leaving 5 bases unmatched. This CDR3 comprises 17 residues. This table comes from immunoSEQ multiplex PCR, and its TCRdb copy is limited to in-frame clones, with some not included. The sample carries about 85,000 clones, approximately 87% recorded once. About this clone itself: Antigen: not known.

The source is an adult in good health. Here the sequenced sample was peripheral blood, taken on day 0 of AZD1222 vaccination. This sequence joins TRBV4-2 and TRBJ2-1; TRBD2 matches 7 bases. The CDR3 loop is CASSQDLGGSSYNEQFF. CDR3 DNA sequence: TGTGCCAGCAGCCAAGATTTAGGCGGGAGCTCCTACAATGAGCAGTTCTTC.